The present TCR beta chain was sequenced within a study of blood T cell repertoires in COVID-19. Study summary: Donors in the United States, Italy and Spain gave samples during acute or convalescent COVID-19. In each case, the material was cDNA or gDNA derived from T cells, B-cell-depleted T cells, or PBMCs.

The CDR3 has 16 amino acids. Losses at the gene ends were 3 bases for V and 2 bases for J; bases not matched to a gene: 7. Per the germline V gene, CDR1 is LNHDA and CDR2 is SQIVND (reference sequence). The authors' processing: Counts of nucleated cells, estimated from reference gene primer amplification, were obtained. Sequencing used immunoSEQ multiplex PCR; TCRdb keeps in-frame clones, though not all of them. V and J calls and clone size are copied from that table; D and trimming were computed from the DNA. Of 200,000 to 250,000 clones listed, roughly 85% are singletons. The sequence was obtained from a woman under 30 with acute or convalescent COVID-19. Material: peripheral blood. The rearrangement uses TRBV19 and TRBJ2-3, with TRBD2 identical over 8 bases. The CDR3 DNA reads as TGTGCCAGTAGTATTCGGGGGGGTGTGAACACAGATACGCAGTATTTT. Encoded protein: CASSIRGGVNTDTQYF. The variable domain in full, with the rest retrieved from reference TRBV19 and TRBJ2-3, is DGGITQSPKYLFRKEGQNVTLSCEQNLNHDAMYWYRQDPGQGLRLIYYSQIVNDFQKGDIAEGYSVSREKKESFPLTVTSAQKNPTAFYLCASSIRGGVNTDTQYFGPGTRLTVL.